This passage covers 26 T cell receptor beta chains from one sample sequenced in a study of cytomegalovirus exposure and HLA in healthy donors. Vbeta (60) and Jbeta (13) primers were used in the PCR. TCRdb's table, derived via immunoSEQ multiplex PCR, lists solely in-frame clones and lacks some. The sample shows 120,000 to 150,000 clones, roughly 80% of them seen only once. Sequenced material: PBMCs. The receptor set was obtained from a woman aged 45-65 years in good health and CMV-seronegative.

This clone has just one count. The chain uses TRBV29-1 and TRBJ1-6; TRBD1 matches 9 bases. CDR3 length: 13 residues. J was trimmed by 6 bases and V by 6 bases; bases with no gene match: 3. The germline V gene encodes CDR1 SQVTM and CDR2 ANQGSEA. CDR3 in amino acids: CSVGTGSNSPLHF. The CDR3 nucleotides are TGCAGCGTGGGGACAGGGTCTAATTCACCCCTCCACTTT.

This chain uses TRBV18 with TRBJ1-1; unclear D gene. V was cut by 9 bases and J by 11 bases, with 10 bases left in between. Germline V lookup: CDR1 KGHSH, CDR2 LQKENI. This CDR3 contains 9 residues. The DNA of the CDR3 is TGTGCCAGTCCCCTCGGGGCTTTCTTT. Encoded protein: CASPLGAFF.

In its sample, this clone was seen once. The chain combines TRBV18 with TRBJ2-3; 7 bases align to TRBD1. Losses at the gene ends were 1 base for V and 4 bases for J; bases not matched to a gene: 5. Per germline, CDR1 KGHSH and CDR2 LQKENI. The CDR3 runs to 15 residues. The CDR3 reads CASSPRQGNPDTQYF. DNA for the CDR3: TGTGCCAGCTCACCACGACAGGGAAACCCAGATACGCAGTATTTT.

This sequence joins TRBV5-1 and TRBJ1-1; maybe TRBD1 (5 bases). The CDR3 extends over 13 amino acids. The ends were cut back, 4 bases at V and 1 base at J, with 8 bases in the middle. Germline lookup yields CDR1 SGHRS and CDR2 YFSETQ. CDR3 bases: TGCGCCAGCAGCAGCACAGGGAACACTGAAGCTTTCTTT. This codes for CASSSTGNTEAFF.

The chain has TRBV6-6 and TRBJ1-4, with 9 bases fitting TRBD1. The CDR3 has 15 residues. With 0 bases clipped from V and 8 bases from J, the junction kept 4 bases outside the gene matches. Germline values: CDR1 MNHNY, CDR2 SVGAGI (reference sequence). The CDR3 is CASSYSTDRGEKLFF. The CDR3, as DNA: TGTGCCAGCAGTTACTCGACGGACAGGGGCGAAAAACTGTTTTTT.

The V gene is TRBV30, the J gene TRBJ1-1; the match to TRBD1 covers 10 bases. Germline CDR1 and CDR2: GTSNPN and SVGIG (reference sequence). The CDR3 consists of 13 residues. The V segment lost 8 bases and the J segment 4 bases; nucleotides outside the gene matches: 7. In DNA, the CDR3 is TGTGCCGCGGACAGGGGGGGACTCACTGAAGCTTTCTTT. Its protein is CAADRGGLTEAFF.

Here the CDR3 reads CASSQAGTGGTGELFF. The CDR3 DNA sequence: TGCGCCAGCAGCCAAGCCGGGACAGGGGGCACCGGGGAGCTGTTTTTT. The rearrangement links TRBV4-1 to TRBJ2-2; TRBD1 matches 11 bases. V lost 1 base, J lost 4 bases, and 2 bases stayed unmatched. Germline assignment: CDR1 MGHRA and CDR2 YSYEKL. This CDR3 has 16 residues.

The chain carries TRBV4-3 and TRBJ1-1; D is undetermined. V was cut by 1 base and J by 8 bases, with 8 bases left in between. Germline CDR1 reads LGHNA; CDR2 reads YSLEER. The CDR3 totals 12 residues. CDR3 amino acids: CASSQGSGEAFF. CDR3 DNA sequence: TGCGCCAGCAGCCAAGGATCGGGAGAAGCTTTCTTT.

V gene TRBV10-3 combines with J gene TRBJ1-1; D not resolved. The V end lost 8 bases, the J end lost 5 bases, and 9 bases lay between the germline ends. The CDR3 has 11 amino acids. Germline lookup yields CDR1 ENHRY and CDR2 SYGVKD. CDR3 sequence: CAISRGTEAFF. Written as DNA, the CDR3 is TGTGCCATCTCTCGGGGTACTGAAGCTTTCTTT.

CDR3 loop: CASSPPGGANVLTF. The CDR3, as DNA: TGCGCCAGCAGCCCGCCGGGTGGGGCCAACGTCCTGACTTTC. The genes are TRBV4-3 and TRBJ2-6; D gene unclear. CDR3 size: 14 residues. Germline CDR1 reads LGHNA; CDR2 reads YSLEER. Trimming pared 4 bases from V and 3 bases from J, leaving 7 bases between.

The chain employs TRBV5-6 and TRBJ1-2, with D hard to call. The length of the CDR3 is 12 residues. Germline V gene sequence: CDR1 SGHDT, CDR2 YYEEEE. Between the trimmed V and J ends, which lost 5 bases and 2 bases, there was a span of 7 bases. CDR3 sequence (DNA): TGTGCCAGCAGGCCACAGAACTATGGCTACACCTTC. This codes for CASRPQNYGYTF.

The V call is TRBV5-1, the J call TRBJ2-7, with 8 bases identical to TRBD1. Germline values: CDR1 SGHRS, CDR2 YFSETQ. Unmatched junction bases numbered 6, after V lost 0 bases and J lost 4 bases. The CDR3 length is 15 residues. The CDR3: CASSLAGTGVYEQYF. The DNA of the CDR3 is TGCGCCAGCAGCTTGGCCGGGACAGGAGTTTACGAGCAGTACTTC.

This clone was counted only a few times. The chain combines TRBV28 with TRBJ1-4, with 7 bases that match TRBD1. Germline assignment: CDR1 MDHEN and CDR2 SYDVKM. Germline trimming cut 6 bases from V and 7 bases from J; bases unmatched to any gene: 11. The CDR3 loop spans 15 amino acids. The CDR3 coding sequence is TGTGCCAGCAGCATTTACCGGGACAGTGGTGAAAAACTGTTTTTT. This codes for CASSIYRDSGEKLFF.

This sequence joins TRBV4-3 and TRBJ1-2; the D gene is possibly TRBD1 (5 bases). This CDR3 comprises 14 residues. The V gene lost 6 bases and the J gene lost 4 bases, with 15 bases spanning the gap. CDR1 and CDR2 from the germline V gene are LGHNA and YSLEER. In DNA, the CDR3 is TGCGCCAGCAGTAGAGGGGACTTGGGCTATGGCTACACCTTC. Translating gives CASSRGDLGYGYTF.

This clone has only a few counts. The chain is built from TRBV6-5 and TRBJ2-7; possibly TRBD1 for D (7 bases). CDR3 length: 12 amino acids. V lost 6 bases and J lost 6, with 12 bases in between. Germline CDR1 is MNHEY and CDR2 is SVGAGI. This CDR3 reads CASRDQGGEQYF. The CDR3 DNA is TGTGCCAGCAGGGACCAGGGGGGCGAGCAGTACTTC.

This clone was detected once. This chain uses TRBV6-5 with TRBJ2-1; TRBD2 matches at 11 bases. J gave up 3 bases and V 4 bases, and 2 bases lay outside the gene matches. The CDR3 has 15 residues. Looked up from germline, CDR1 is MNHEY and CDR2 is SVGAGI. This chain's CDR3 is CASSLTSGIYNEQFF. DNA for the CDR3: TGTGCCAGCAGTTTGACTAGCGGGATCTACAATGAGCAGTTCTTC.

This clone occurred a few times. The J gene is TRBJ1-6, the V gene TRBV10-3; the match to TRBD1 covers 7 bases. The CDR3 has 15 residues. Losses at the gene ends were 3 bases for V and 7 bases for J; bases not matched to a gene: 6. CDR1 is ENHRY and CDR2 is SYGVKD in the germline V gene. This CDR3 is CAISDKGQANSPLHF. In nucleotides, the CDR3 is TGTGCCATCAGTGACAAAGGACAGGCAAATTCACCCCTCCACTTT.

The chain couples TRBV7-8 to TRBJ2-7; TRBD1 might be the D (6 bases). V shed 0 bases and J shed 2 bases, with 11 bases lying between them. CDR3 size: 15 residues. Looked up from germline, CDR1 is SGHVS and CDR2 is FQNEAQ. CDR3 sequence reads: CASSLAEQGTYEQYF. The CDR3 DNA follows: TGTGCCAGCAGCTTAGCGGAACAGGGAACCTACGAGCAGTACTTC.

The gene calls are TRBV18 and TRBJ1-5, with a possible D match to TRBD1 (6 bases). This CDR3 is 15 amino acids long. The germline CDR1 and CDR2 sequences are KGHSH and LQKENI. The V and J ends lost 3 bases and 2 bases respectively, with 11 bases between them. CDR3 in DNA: TGTGCCAGCTCACCCACACAGGGTGGCAATCAGCCCCAGCATTTT. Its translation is CASSPTQGGNQPQHF. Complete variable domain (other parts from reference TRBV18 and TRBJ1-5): NAGVMQNPRHLVRRRGQEARLRCSPMKGHSHVYWYRQLPEEGLKFMVYLQKENIIDESGMPKERFSAEFPKEGPSILRIQQVVRGDSAAYFCASSPTQGGNQPQHFGDGTRLSIL.

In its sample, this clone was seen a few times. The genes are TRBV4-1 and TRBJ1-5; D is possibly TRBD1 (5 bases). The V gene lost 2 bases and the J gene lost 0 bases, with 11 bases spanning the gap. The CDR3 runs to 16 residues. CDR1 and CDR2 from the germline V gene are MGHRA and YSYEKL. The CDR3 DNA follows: TGCGCCAGCAGCCAAAGGACAAACTATAGCAATCAGCCCCAGCATTTT. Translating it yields CASSQRTNYSNQPQHF.

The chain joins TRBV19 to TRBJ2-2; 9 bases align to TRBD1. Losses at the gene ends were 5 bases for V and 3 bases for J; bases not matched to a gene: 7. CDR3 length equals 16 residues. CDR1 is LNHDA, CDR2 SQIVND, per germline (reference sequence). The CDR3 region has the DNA TGTGCCAGTAGTCTTCCCGGGACAGGGTACACCGGGGAGCTGTTTTTT. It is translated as CASSLPGTGYTGELFF.

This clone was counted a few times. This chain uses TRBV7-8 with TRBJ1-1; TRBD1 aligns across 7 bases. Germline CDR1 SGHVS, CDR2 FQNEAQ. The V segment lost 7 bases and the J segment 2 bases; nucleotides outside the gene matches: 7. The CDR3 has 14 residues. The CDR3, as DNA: TGTGCCAGCACCCGGACAGGACCAAACACTGAAGCTTTCTTT. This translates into CASTRTGPNTEAFF.

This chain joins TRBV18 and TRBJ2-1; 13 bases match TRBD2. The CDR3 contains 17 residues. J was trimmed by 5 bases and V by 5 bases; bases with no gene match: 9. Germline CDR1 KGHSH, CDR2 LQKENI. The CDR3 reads CASSSGLAGAGNNEQFF. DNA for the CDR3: TGTGCCAGCTCATCCGGACTAGCGGGGGCGGGGAACAATGAGCAGTTCTTC.

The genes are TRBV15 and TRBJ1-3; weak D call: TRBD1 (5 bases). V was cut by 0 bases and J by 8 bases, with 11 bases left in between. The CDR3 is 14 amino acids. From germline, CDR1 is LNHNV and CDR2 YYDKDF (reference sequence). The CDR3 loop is CATSRDIQGDTIYF. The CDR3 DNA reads TGTGCCACCAGCAGAGATATCCAAGGGGACACCATATATTTT.

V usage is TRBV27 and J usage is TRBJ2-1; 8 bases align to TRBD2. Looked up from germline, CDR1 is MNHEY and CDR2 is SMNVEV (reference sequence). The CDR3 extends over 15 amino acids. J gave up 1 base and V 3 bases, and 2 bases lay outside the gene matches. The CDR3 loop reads CASSFGGGSYNEQFF. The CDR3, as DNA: TGTGCCAGCAGTTTCGGCGGGGGGTCCTACAATGAGCAGTTCTTC.

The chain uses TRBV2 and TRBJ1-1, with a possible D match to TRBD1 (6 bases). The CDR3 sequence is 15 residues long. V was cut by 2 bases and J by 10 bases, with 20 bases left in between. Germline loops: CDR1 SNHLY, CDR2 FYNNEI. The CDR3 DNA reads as TGTGCCAGCAGTGAATGGGGCAGGGGACAAGTAGGAGCTTTCTTT. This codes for CASSEWGRGQVGAFF.